These 14 T cell receptor beta chains share one sample of origin, sequenced in a study of T cells in Graves' hyperthyroidism and ophthalmopathy (dated by TCRdb to the late 2010s). Receptors were amplified or captured by multiplex PCR. Sequenced on an Illumina HiSeq 2000. The TCR beta CDR3 regions were amplified from RNA transcripts. The TCR CDR3 was subjected to a first round of RT-PCR using the HTBI primer set and the Qiagen OneStep RT-PCR kit. TCRdb ran its own pipeline on the public reads, namely fastp trimming at Q25 and MiXCR clone calling, and kept in-frame beta chains. Every entry covers one CDR3 protein and lists the most common genes and DNA from its rows. The sample table contains under 300,000 distinct CDR3 sequences; only one count was recorded for 15% of them. In total, the top ten clones hold around 30% of the sample. Sequencing was carried out using blood. These receptor sequences come from a woman in her forties or fifties with Graves' hyperthyroidism that later progressed to Graves' ophthalmopathy.

This clonotype has at least ten counts. The rearrangement uses TRBV28 and TRBJ1-2, with unresolved D. CDR1 MDHEN and CDR2 SYDVKM come from the germline V gene. The CDR3 contains 15 residues. The V end was cut by 2 bases, the J end by 4 bases, with 14 bases between. The CDR3 DNA sequence: TGTGCCAGCAGTTTAATTGGCTTACGAGGCTATGGCTACACCTTC. It is translated as CASSLIGLRGYGYTF.

As DNA, the CDR3 is TGTGCCACCCGCGGCACGGAGTCACCCCTCCACTTT. Protein product: CATRGTESPLHF. V is TRBV10-3 and J is TRBJ1-6, with D uncertain. Between the trimmed V and J ends, which lost 10 bases and 10 bases, there was a span of 14 bases. In germline, CDR1 is ENHRY, CDR2 SYGVKD. This CDR3 region has 12 residues.

This clonotype was recorded once. This chain links TRBV15 with TRBJ2-7; 12 nucleotides line up with TRBD2. With V trimmed by 0 bases and J by 7 bases, 10 bases remained unmatched. The germline gives CDR1 LNHNV, CDR2 YYDKDF (reference sequence). The CDR3 contains 17 residues. As DNA, the CDR3 is TGTGCCACCAGCAGAGATAAGGCTAGCGGGAGGGCCGGGGAGCAGTACTTC. It is translated as CATSRDKASGRAGEQYF.

This clonotype was observed at least ten times. This rearrangement joins TRBV7-9 to TRBJ2-7, with 9 bases lining up with TRBD2. Looked up from germline, CDR1 is SEHNR and CDR2 is FQNEAQ (reference sequence). The J segment lost 5 bases and the V segment lost 3 bases, leaving 5 bases of the junction unmatched. The CDR3 covers 14 residues. The CDR3 DNA follows: TGTGCCAGCAGCTTTAGCGGGAGTTCGGACGAGCAGTACTTC. This translates into CASSFSGSSDEQYF.

This sequence joins TRBV6-6 and TRBJ2-1; D ambiguous. This CDR3 contains 12 residues. Germline-derived CDR1 and CDR2 are MNHNY and SVGAGI (reference sequence). Trimming removed 0 bases at V and 7 bases at J, with 4 bases between. The CDR3 nucleotides read TGTGCCAGCAGTTACTCTCGGAATGAGCAGTTCTTC. Residues: CASSYSRNEQFF.

This clonotype came up a few times. This sequence joins TRBV5-1 and TRBJ2-5; perhaps TRBD1 as D (5 bases). The germline V and J ends were trimmed by 9 bases and 2 bases, with 14 bases remaining between them. This CDR3 has 13 residues. Germline V gene sequence: CDR1 SGHRS, CDR2 YFSETQ. In nucleotides, the CDR3 is TGCGCCACCCGGGCAGGGCCTCAAGAGACCCAGTACTTC. This translates into CATRAGPQETQYF.

The rearrangement joins TRBV20-1 to TRBJ2-7; 11 bases match TRBD1. Germline assignment: CDR1 DFQATT and CDR2 SNEGSKA (reference sequence). Germline trimming cut 2 bases from V and 5 bases from J; bases unmatched to any gene: 5. The CDR3 length is 14 residues. The CDR3 nucleotides read TGCAGTGCTAGACGGGACAGGGGGTTTAACGAGCAGTACTTC. This sequence encodes CSARRDRGFNEQYF.

This clonotype was counted at least ten times. V usage is TRBV20-1 and J usage is TRBJ2-1, with TRBD2 identical over 10 bases. The CDR3 length is 14 residues. Per germline, CDR1 DFQATT and CDR2 SNEGSKA (reference sequence). V lost 6 bases, J lost 7 bases, and 9 bases stayed unmatched. DNA of the CDR3: TGCAGTGCCTACCCCCTAGCGGGAGAGAATGAGCAGTTCTTC. Translating it yields CSAYPLAGENEQFF.

In its sample, this clonotype was seen many times. The CDR3 coding sequence is TGTGCCAGCAGCCCTAGGGACTACAACCAAGAGACCCAGTACTTC. Translating it yields CASSPRDYNQETQYF. The J gene is TRBJ2-5, the V gene TRBV3-1; 7 nucleotides agree with TRBD2. The ends lost 4 bases at V and 0 bases at J; junction bases unmatched: 5. This CDR3 has 15 residues. Germline V gives CDR1 LGHDT, CDR2 YNNKEL (reference sequence).

This clonotype was found many times. CDR3 nucleotide sequence: TGCGCCAGCAGCTTGGCGGCTAGCGGGAGTAGTGAGCAGTTCTTC. It specifies CASSLAASGSSEQFF. This chain connects TRBV5-1 to TRBJ2-1, with 10 bases identical to TRBD2. CDR3 length equals 15 residues. J lost 9 bases, V lost 0 bases, and 6 bases had no gene match. Germline V gene lookup returns CDR1 SGHRS and CDR2 YFSETQ.

The chain joins TRBV5-1 to TRBJ2-1, with 10 bases identical to TRBD2. This CDR3 has 13 residues. The V segment lost 6 bases and the J segment 13 bases; nucleotides outside the gene matches: 10. The germline gives CDR1 SGHRS, CDR2 YFSETQ. CDR3 protein: CASTPAGGPEQFF. CDR3 nucleotide sequence: TGCGCCAGCACTCCAGCGGGAGGGCCGGAACAGTTCTTC.

This clonotype was seen at least ten times. V is TRBV5-1 and J is TRBJ2-7; 7 positions match TRBD1. This CDR3 has 14 residues. With 5 bases clipped from V and 1 base from J, the junction kept 6 bases outside the gene matches. CDR1 is SGHRS and CDR2 is YFSETQ in the germline V gene. The CDR3 nucleotides read TGCGCCAGCAGTCAAGCGACAGGGTCCTACGAGCAGTACTTC. Its protein product is CASSQATGSYEQYF. Full variable domain (missing parts from reference TRBV5-1 and TRBJ2-7): KAGVTQTPRYLIKTRGQQVTLSCSPISGHRSVSWYQQTPGQGLQFLFEYFSETQRNKGNFPGRFSGRQFSNSRSEMNVSTLELGDSALYLCASSQATGSYEQYFGPGTRLTVT.

This clonotype has at least ten counts. This chain uses TRBV6-6 with TRBJ1-5; D uncertain. Trimming took off 0 bases at V and 6 bases at J, with 12 bases between the two ends. This CDR3 is built from 15 residues. Looked up from germline, CDR1 is MNHNY and CDR2 is SVGAGI (reference sequence). The CDR3 DNA reads as TGTGCCAGCAGTTACTCTCAAACGGTGGGTCAGCCCCAGCATTTT. Residues: CASSYSQTVGQPQHF.

The rearrangement uses TRBV19 and TRBJ1-5; D unclear. Germline V gene lookup returns CDR1 LNHDA and CDR2 SQIVND (reference sequence). The V gene lost 3 bases and the J gene lost 0 bases, with 9 bases spanning the gap. The CDR3 runs 15 residues. The CDR3, as DNA: TGTGCCAGTAGTATCGGCAGATATAGCAATCAGCCCCAGCATTTT. Translating gives CASSIGRYSNQPQHF.